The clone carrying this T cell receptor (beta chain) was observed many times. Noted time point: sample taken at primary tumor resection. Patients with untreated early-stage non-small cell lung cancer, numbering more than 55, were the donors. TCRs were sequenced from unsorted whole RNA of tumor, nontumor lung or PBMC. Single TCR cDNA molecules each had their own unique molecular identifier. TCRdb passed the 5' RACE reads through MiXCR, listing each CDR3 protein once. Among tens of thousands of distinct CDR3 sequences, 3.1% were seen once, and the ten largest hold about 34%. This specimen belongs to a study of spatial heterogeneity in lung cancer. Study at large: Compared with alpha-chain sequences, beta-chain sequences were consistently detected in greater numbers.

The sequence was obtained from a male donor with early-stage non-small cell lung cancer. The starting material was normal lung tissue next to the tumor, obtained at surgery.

The DNA of the CDR3 is TGTGCCAGCAGTTACCGGGCAGTTAACTATGGCTACACCTTC. Translating it yields CASSYRAVNYGYTF. The rearrangement links TRBV6-2 or TRBV6-3 to TRBJ1-2; D remains unclear. Germline loops: CDR1 MNHEY, CDR2 SVGEGT. V dropped 2 bases and J dropped 1 base, with 8 bases sitting between them. This CDR3 region has 14 residues.